Each of the 8 T cell receptor beta chains below was sequenced from the same sample in a study of blood T cell repertoires in COVID-19. The method was immunoSEQ multiplex PCR; TCRdb's version includes in-frame clones alone and lacks a portion of them. The repertoire includes roughly 63,000 clones, 78% of them detected once, and around 12% sits in the top ten. Sequencing was performed on peripheral blood. Receptors originate from a man older than 75 with acute or convalescent COVID-19.

The genes are TRBV5-6 and TRBJ2-5, with 8 bases identical to TRBD2. The CDR3 runs to 16 residues. Trimming took 4 bases from V and 1 from J; bases not matched to a gene: 9. Germline V gene lookup returns CDR1 SGHDT and CDR2 YYEEEE. The CDR3 nucleotides read TGTGCCAGCAGCCCCGGGACTAGGGTCGCCCAAGAGACCCAGTACTTC. This gives the protein CASSPGTRVAQETQYF.

V and J are TRBV10-2 and TRBJ1-1; a possible D gene is TRBD1 (5 bases). The germline V gene has CDR1 WSHSY and CDR2 SAAADI. This CDR3 spans 16 amino acids. Trimming removed 3 bases from V and 0 bases from J, with 14 bases in between. The CDR3 nucleotides are TGCGCCAGCAGTGAACCCCAGGGCTCCATGAACACTGAAGCTTTCTTT. Translated, it gives CASSEPQGSMNTEAFF.

The V call is TRBV19, the J call TRBJ2-6; D uncertain. The CDR3 is made up of 14 amino acids. V was cut by 3 bases and J by 2 bases, with 5 bases left in between. The germline gives CDR1 LNHDA, CDR2 SQIVND (reference sequence). The CDR3 DNA follows: TGTGCCAGTAGTATGTCAGCTGGGGCCAACGTCCTGACTTTC. Translating gives CASSMSAGANVLTF.

The chain recombines TRBV9 with TRBJ1-2; D is uncertain. V lost 10 bases and J lost 7, with 20 bases in between. CDR1 and CDR2 from the germline V gene are SGDLS and YYNGEE. This CDR3 region has 13 residues. This CDR3 is CARAMPPISGYTF. Written as DNA, the CDR3 is TGTGCCCGCGCGATGCCACCCATCTCTGGCTACACCTTC.

The chain has TRBV11-2 and TRBJ2-1; 7 nucleotides line up with TRBD2. V trimming: 9 bases; J trimming: 7 bases; junction bases outside the gene matches: 9. CDR1 is SGHAT and CDR2 is FQNNGV in the germline V gene. CDR3 length equals 13 residues. CDR3 region: CASSGSYGNEQFF. CDR3 DNA sequence: TGTGCCAGTAGCGGGTCCTACGGGAATGAGCAGTTCTTC. The whole variable domain, filled in from reference TRBV11-2 and TRBJ2-1, reads EAGVAQSPRYKIIEKRQSVAFWCNPISGHATLYWYQQILGQGPKLLIQFQNNGVVDDSQLPKDRFSAERLKGVDSTLKIQPAKLEDSAVYLCASSGSYGNEQFFGPGTRLTVL.

As concerns this clone: Additional DNA sequences in this sample encode the identical CDR3. The chain carries TRBV4-2 and TRBJ2-7; 7 bases map to TRBD2. The CDR3 contains 15 residues. With V trimmed by 1 base and J by 4 bases, 7 bases remained unmatched. Germline V gene lookup returns CDR1 LGHNA and CDR2 YNFKEQ. CDR3 DNA sequence: TGTGCCAGCAGCCAAGGGGGCGGGAGTCGGTACGAGCAGTACTTC. Its protein product is CASSQGGGSRYEQYF.

The rearrangement joins TRBV11-3 to TRBJ2-7; 8 bases agree with TRBD2. The CDR3 loop spans 15 amino acids. Germline assignment: CDR1 SGHNT and CDR2 YENEEA. The junction had 8 bases not matched to a gene; V was cut back by 7 bases and J by 0 bases. The chain's CDR3 is CASTDSGASSYEQYF. For the CDR3, the DNA is TGTGCCAGCACCGATAGCGGGGCCAGCTCCTACGAGCAGTACTTC.

The chain couples TRBV5-1 to TRBJ1-2; maybe TRBD1 (6 bases). This CDR3 spans 14 amino acids. V was shortened by 4 bases and J by 5 bases, with 15 bases between the two germline ends. CDR1 and CDR2 from the germline V gene are SGHRS and YFSETQ. The DNA of the CDR3 is TGCGCCAGCAGCGCGGAAGCCCAGGGGTATGGCTACACCTTC. Protein product: CASSAEAQGYGYTF.